The 18 T cell receptor beta chains below were found in one sample sequenced in a study of T cell changes during pregnancy in multiple sclerosis. Clones were read by immunoSEQ multiplex PCR, and TCRdb kept only the in-frame ones, dropping some. The sample consists of about 44,000 clones, 90% to 97% of them appearing once. The starting material was peripheral blood, obtained in the second trimester of pregnancy. The receptors were sampled from a female donor with multiple sclerosis, enrolled in a pregnancy study.

The chain joins TRBV19 to TRBJ1-5, with a weak D call TRBD1 (5 bases). V gave up 7 bases and J gave up 2 bases, with 15 bases separating them. The CDR3 extends over 15 amino acids. The germline gives CDR1 LNHDA, CDR2 SQIVND (reference sequence). The CDR3 DNA sequence: TGTGCCAGTACTTGGGGGGAGGTGGGCAATCAGCCCCAGCATTTT. Its protein product is CASTWGEVGNQPQHF.

The rearrangement uses TRBV19 and TRBJ2-7, with TRBD1 matching 8 bases. J was trimmed by 5 bases and V by 3 bases; bases with no gene match: 6. This CDR3 has 14 amino acids. Germline V CDR1 and CDR2: LNHDA, SQIVND (reference sequence). CDR3 nucleotides: TGTGCCAGTAGTATTCAGGCAGGGGGCGACGAGCAGTACTTC. Amino acid sequence: CASSIQAGGDEQYF. The full variable domain, with the rest looked up from reference TRBV19 and TRBJ2-7, is DGGITQSPKYLFRKEGQNVTLSCEQNLNHDAMYWYRQDPGQGLRLIYYSQIVNDFQKGDIAEGYSVSREKKESFPLTVTSAQKNPTAFYLCASSIQAGGDEQYFGPGTRLTVT.

This chain joins TRBV6-1 and TRBJ2-2; no clear D. Trimming cost V 0 bases and J 2 bases, with 10 bases left between them. The germline V gene encodes CDR1 MNHNS and CDR2 SASEGT. CDR3 length: 16 amino acids. CDR3 sequence (DNA): TGTGCCAGCAGTGAAGCGCGCACCTCAAACACCGGGGAGCTGTTTTTT. Protein product: CASSEARTSNTGELFF.

The chain joins TRBV2 to TRBJ2-6, with D possibly being TRBD2 (5 bases). The CDR3 has 16 residues. The germline V gene encodes CDR1 SNHLY and CDR2 FYNNEI. V lost 3 bases to trimming and J lost 2 bases, with 11 bases between them. This CDR3 reads CASSEEAVPGANVLTF. In nucleotides, the CDR3 is TGTGCCAGCAGTGAGGAGGCAGTCCCTGGGGCCAACGTCCTGACTTTC.

This clone was detected a few times. The V call is TRBV5-1, the J call TRBJ2-3, with 11 bases that match TRBD2. CDR1 SGHRS and CDR2 YFSETQ come from the germline V gene. The CDR3 consists of 16 residues. V lost 1 base, J lost 5 bases, and 6 bases stayed unmatched. The chain's CDR3 is CASSLSLAGGQDTQYF. In DNA form, the CDR3 reads TGCGCCAGCAGCTTGAGCCTAGCGGGAGGACAAGATACGCAGTATTTT.

The chain has TRBV2 and TRBJ1-1; D is uncertain. V lost 8 bases, J lost 1 base, and 14 bases lay in between. The V gene's germline CDR1 is SNHLY and CDR2 FYNNEI. This CDR3 is built from 14 residues. The DNA for the CDR3 is TGTGCCAGCGGCGGGATTCACCCGAACACTGAAGCTTTCTTT. Residues: CASGGIHPNTEAFF.

The chain links TRBV4-2 to TRBJ2-7; a possible D gene is TRBD2 (6 bases). Germline V gene sequence: CDR1 LGHNA, CDR2 YNFKEQ. This CDR3 is built from 17 residues. V shed 4 bases and J shed 2 bases, with 21 bases lying between them. The CDR3: CASSPLGGADTTYEQYF. Here the CDR3 DNA reads TGTGCCAGCAGCCCATTGGGGGGAGCGGATACAACCTACGAGCAGTACTTC.

The chain combines TRBV19 with TRBJ2-3; D might be TRBD2 (5 bases). Deletions cut 6 bases from V and 1 base from J, with 11 bases between. CDR3 length equals 14 residues. In germline, CDR1 is LNHDA, CDR2 SQIVND (reference sequence). The CDR3 loop reads CASSQAGGTDTQYF. CDR3 sequence (DNA): TGTGCCAGTAGCCAGGCCGGGGGCACAGATACGCAGTATTTT.

The rearrangement joins TRBV11-3 to TRBJ2-1; 8 nucleotides line up with TRBD2. Germline V gives CDR1 SGHNT, CDR2 YENEEA. V dropped 5 bases and J dropped 2; count of bases not matched to a gene: 8. The CDR3 is made up of 16 amino acids. The CDR3 loop reads CASSKGGTRAYNEQFF. CDR3 sequence (DNA): TGTGCCAGCAGCAAAGGCGGGACTAGGGCCTACAATGAGCAGTTCTTC.

The genes are TRBV5-1 and TRBJ1-1, with D unresolved. Germline V gene lookup returns CDR1 SGHRS and CDR2 YFSETQ. Between the trimmed V and J ends, which lost 0 bases and 1 base, there was a span of 7 bases. The CDR3 totals 14 residues. CDR3 in amino acids: CASSLGRENTEAFF. CDR3 DNA: TGCGCCAGCAGCTTGGGACGGGAGAACACTGAAGCTTTCTTT.

The chain has TRBV30 and TRBJ2-7, with D tentatively TRBD1 (5 bases). Germline assignment: CDR1 GTSNPN and CDR2 SVGIG (reference sequence). The CDR3 spans 11 residues. V was shortened by 4 bases and J by 9 bases, with 13 bases between the two germline ends. The CDR3 spells CAWTPGFGQYF. CDR3 sequence (DNA): TGTGCCTGGACCCCAGGGTTCGGGCAGTACTTC.

CDR3 DNA sequence: TGTGCCAGCAGTTACTTTGGGACAGGACAAGAGACCCAGTACTTC. Translation: CASSYFGTGQETQYF. The chain recombines TRBV6-6 with TRBJ2-5; 8 bases are a match to TRBD1. V gave up 1 base and J gave up 2 bases; unmatched junction bases: 3. The length of the CDR3 is 15 residues. Germline V gene sequence: CDR1 MNHNY, CDR2 SVGAGI (reference sequence).

The V call is TRBV5-1, the J call TRBJ2-5; 9 bases match TRBD1. V shed 3 bases and J 5 bases; nucleotides not matched to a gene: 5. CDR3 length equals 14 residues. In germline, CDR1 is SGHRS, CDR2 YFSETQ. CDR3 in DNA: TGCGCCAGCAGCTATAGGACAGGGGAGGAGACCCAGTACTTC. Translating it yields CASSYRTGEETQYF.

The chain combines TRBV4-1 with TRBJ2-7; 7 nucleotides line up with TRBD2. CDR1 is MGHRA, CDR2 YSYEKL, per germline. The CDR3 runs 14 residues. With V trimmed by 0 bases and J by 6 bases, 5 bases remained unmatched. The CDR3 protein is CASSQDGTTFEQYF. CDR3 sequence (DNA): TGCGCCAGCAGCCAAGACGGGACTACCTTCGAGCAGTACTTC.

The chain has TRBV19 and TRBJ1-5; D is unresolved. Trimming removed 5 bases at V and 11 bases at J, with 16 bases between. The CDR3 is 13 amino acids. Germline lookup yields CDR1 LNHDA and CDR2 SQIVND (reference sequence). The CDR3 nucleotides read TGTGCCAGTAGTCCCCGAAGTGGAGGGACCCAGCATTTT. Its protein is CASSPRSGGTQHF.

In this sample, this clone turned up once. CDR3 nucleotides: TGTGCCAGCATCCCCCCCAGCAGGAATGAGCAGTTCTTC. It is translated as CASIPPSRNEQFF. The chain carries TRBV7-8 and TRBJ2-1; D remains ambiguous. From germline, CDR1 is SGHVS and CDR2 FQNEAQ. Trimming took 7 bases from V and 7 from J, leaving 14 bases between them. The CDR3 spans 13 residues.

The CDR3 sequence: CATSRVGSGGSREQYF. The CDR3 nucleotides read TGTGCCACCAGCAGAGTTGGTAGCGGGGGTTCCCGCGAGCAGTACTTC. The chain uses TRBV15 and TRBJ2-7; 9 nucleotides line up with TRBD2. The junction had 10 bases not matched to a gene; V was cut back by 1 base and J by 6 bases. The CDR3 runs 16 residues. Looked up from germline, CDR1 is LNHNV and CDR2 is YYDKDF (reference sequence).

This chain links TRBV18 with TRBJ2-7; a possible D gene is TRBD1 (9 bases). Germline loops: CDR1 KGHSH, CDR2 LQKENI. Trimming stripped 6 bases from V and 1 base from J, with 31 bases between. CDR3 size: 20 residues. The CDR3 sequence: CASSRNYAGGAGQGSYEQYF. CDR3 sequence (DNA): TGTGCCAGCTCCCGGAACTACGCGGGGGGAGCGGGACAGGGATCCTACGAGCAGTACTTC.